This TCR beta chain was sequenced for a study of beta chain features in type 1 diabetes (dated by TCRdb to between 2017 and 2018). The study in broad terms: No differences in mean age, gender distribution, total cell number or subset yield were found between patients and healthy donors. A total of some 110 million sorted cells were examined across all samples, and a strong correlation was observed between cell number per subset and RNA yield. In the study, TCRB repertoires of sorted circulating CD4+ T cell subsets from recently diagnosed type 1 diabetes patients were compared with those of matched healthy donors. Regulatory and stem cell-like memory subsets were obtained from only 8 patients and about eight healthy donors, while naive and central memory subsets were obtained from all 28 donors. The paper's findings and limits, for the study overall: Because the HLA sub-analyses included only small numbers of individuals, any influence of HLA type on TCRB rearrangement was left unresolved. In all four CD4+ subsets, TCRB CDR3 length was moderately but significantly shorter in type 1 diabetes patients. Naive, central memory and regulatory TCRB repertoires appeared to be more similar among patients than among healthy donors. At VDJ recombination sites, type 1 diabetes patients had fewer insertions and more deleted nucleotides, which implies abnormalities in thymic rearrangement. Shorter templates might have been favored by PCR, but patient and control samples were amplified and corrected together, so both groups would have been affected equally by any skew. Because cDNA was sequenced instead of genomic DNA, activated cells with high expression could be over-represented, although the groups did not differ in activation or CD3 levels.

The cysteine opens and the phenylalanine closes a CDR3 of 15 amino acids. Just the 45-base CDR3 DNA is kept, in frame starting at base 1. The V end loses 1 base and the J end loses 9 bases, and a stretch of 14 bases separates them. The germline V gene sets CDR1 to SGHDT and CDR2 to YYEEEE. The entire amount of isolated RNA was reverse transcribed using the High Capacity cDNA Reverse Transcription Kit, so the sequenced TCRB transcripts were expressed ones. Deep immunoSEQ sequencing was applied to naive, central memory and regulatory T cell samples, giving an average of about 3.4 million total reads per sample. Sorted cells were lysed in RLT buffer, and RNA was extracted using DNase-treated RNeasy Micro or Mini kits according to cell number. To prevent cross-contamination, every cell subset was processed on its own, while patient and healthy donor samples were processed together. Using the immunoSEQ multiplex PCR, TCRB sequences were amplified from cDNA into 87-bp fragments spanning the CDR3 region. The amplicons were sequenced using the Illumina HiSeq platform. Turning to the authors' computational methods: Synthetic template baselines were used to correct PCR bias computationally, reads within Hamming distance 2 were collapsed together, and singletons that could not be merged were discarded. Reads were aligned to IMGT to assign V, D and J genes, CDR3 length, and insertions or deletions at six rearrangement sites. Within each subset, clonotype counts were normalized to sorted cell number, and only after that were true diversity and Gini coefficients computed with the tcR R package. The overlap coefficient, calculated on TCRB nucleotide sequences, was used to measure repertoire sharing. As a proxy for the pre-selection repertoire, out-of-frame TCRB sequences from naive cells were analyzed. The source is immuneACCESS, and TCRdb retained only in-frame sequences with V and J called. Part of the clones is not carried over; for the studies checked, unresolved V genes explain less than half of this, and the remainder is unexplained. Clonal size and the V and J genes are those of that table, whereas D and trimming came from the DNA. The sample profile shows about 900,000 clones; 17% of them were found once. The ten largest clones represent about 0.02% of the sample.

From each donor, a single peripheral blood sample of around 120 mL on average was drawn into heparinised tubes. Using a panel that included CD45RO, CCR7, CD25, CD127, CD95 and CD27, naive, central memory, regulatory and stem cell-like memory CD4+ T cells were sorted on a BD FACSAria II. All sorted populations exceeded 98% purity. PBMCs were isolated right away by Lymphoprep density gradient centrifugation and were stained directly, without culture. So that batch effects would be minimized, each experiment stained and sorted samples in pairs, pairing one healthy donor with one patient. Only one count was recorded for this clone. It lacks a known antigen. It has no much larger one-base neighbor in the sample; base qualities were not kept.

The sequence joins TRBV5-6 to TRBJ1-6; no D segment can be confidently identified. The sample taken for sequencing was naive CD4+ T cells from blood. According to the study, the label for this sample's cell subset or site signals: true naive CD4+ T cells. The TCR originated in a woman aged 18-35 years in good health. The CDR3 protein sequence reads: CASSLISEYRSPLHF. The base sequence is TGTGCCAGCAGCTTGATTTCGGAGTATCGTTCACCCCTCCACTTT.